Following are 25 T cell receptor beta chains from one sample sequenced in a study of Ad26.COV2.S vaccination and SARS-CoV-2 variants (dated by TCRdb to about 2021). This specimen's treatment or condition label, interpreted: approximately 18 received Ad26.COV2.S at low or high dose, single or two shots; about 5 received placebo; per-sample allocation not given. Repertoires of vaccine and placebo recipients were sequenced from samples taken on day 63 after the first injection. Library generation was performed with the immunoSEQ multiplex PCR assay. Imported from immuneACCESS, the table was reduced by TCRdb to in-frame sequences with V and J called. These copies leave out some clones; in studies compared against another copy, an unresolved V gene accounts for under half, and the cause of the remainder is not known. Across this sample there are approximately 480,000 clones, with around 88% seen only once. The ten largest make up roughly 12% of the sample.

Sequencing was performed on peripheral blood, taken in a trial of Ad26.COV2.S vaccine versus placebo. These receptor sequences come from a person aged 18-60 years who received the Ad26.COV2.S COVID-19 vaccine or a placebo.

The chain uses TRBV11-3 and TRBJ2-7, with a possible D match to TRBD1 (7 bases). This CDR3 is built from 19 residues. Between the trimmed V and J ends, which lost 1 base and 2 bases, there was a span of 24 bases. Germline CDR1 is SGHNT and CDR2 is YENEEA. The DNA of the CDR3 is TGTGCCAGCAGCTTAGGTCCGGGACTTGGACCTAGGGGGCCCTACGAGCAGTACTTC. Amino acid sequence: CASSLGPGLGPRGPYEQYF.

The genes are TRBV9 and TRBJ1-3; D unresolved. The CDR3 is made up of 15 amino acids. CDR1 and CDR2 from the germline V gene are SGDLS and YYNGEE. Trimming shortened V by 0 bases and J by 3 bases, and 10 bases separated the two germline ends. The CDR3 is CASSVGVASGNTIYF. CDR3 nucleotides: TGTGCCAGCAGCGTAGGAGTGGCCAGTGGAAACACCATATATTTT.

The V and J genes are TRBV7-9 and TRBJ1-1; D is unresolved. V was clipped by 5 bases and J by 9 bases, with 13 bases between them. The V gene's germline CDR1 is SEHNR and CDR2 FQNEAQ (reference sequence). The CDR3 sequence is 12 residues long. CDR3 loop: CASSPQQRKAFF. The CDR3 DNA follows: TGTGCCAGCAGCCCGCAACAGAGGAAAGCTTTCTTT.

The genes are TRBV27 and TRBJ2-6; D unresolved. The CDR3 length is 13 residues. Germline CDR1 MNHEY, CDR2 SMNVEV (reference sequence). Trimming removed 3 bases from V and 3 bases from J, with 3 bases in between. The DNA of the CDR3 is TGTGCCAGCAGTTTTAATGGGGCCAACGTCCTGACTTTC. This sequence encodes CASSFNGANVLTF.

CDR3: CSVGQGAREQYF. DNA for the CDR3: TGCAGCGTTGGCCAGGGGGCGCGTGAGCAGTACTTC. The chain uses TRBV29-1 and TRBJ2-7, with 8 bases identical to TRBD1. With 4 bases clipped from V and 7 bases from J, the junction kept 6 bases outside the gene matches. CDR3 length: 12 residues. Germline V gives CDR1 SQVTM, CDR2 ANQGSEA.

The chain carries TRBV9 and TRBJ2-2; D possibly matches TRBD1 or TRBD2 (6 bases each). Trimming stripped 4 bases from V and 5 bases from J, with 15 bases between. The germline gives CDR1 SGDLS, CDR2 YYNGEE. The length of the CDR3 is 15 residues. As DNA, the CDR3 is TGTGCCAGCAGCCCCCGGGGGCGGGGAACCGGGGAGCTGTTTTTT. It yields the protein CASSPRGRGTGELFF.

The chain joins TRBV7-9 to TRBJ2-7; D is uncertain. V lost 1 base and J lost 2, with 18 bases in between. The CDR3 contains 17 residues. The V gene's germline CDR1 is SEHNR and CDR2 FQNEAQ (reference sequence). CDR3: CASSLGGSTAVAYEQYF. The CDR3 DNA reads as TGTGCCAGCAGCTTAGGGGGAAGTACTGCGGTGGCCTACGAGCAGTACTTC.

The V and J genes are TRBV11-3 and TRBJ2-5; 7 nucleotides match TRBD1. V gave up 9 bases and J gave up 5 bases; unmatched junction bases: 6. The CDR3 runs to 12 residues. Germline V gene sequence: CDR1 SGHNT, CDR2 YENEEA. CDR3 sequence reads: CARRGPWETQYF. For the CDR3, the DNA is TGTGCCAGAAGGGGGCCATGGGAGACCCAGTACTTC.

The chain has TRBV7-8 and TRBJ2-7; 7 bases align to TRBD1. Losses at the gene ends were 3 bases for V and 2 bases for J; bases not matched to a gene: 7. Germline V lookup: CDR1 SGHVS, CDR2 FQNEAQ. The CDR3 consists of 15 residues. The CDR3 protein is CASSFHGQDAYEQYF. The CDR3 DNA reads as TGTGCCAGCAGCTTTCATGGACAGGATGCCTACGAGCAGTACTTC.

The J gene is TRBJ2-5, the V gene TRBV7-9; TRBD2 aligns across 7 bases. The CDR3 has 14 amino acids. The V gene's germline CDR1 is SEHNR and CDR2 FQNEAQ (reference sequence). V shed 11 bases and J 6 bases; nucleotides not matched to a gene: 15. DNA of the CDR3: TGTGCCTCCCTGAGCGGGATGGTAGGGAAGACCCAGTACTTC. Amino acid sequence: CASLSGMVGKTQYF.

The chain has TRBV28 and TRBJ2-2; the D gene is possibly TRBD1 (6 bases). The V end lost 5 bases, the J end lost 5 bases, and 18 bases lay between the germline ends. The CDR3 is made up of 16 amino acids. Germline V gene sequence: CDR1 MDHEN, CDR2 SYDVKM. The CDR3 loop reads CASSRRGQLVTGELFF. CDR3 coding DNA: TGTGCCAGCAGTCGCCGTGGACAGCTAGTTACCGGGGAGCTGTTTTTT.

The rearrangement joins TRBV5-8 to TRBJ1-6, with TRBD1 as a possible D gene (5 bases). Trimming stripped 4 bases from V and 7 bases from J, with 15 bases between. The CDR3 length is 15 residues. CDR1 SGHTS and CDR2 YDEGEE come from the germline V gene. The CDR3 DNA reads as TGTGCCAGCAGCCCGGTGAGGGGTTGGAATTCACCCCTCCACTTT. This encodes CASSPVRGWNSPLHF.

The J gene is TRBJ2-3, the V gene TRBV18; D possibly corresponds to TRBD1 (6 bases). Between the trimmed V and J ends, which lost 6 bases and 3 bases, there was a span of 13 bases. The CDR3 consists of 14 residues. Per the germline V gene, CDR1 is KGHSH and CDR2 is LQKENI. DNA for the CDR3: TGTGCCAGCTCCCGAGTGGGGGCTACAGATACGCAGTATTTT. Translation: CASSRVGATDTQYF.

This clone was seen once. The chain combines TRBV27 with TRBJ2-7; 9 bases align to TRBD2. V shed 6 bases, J shed 3 bases, and the junction held 3 bases outside the gene matches. The CDR3 extends over 13 amino acids. Germline V gene data show CDR1 as MNHEY and CDR2 as SMNVEV (reference sequence). The CDR3 loop reads CASRGSGSYEQYF. CDR3 sequence (DNA): TGTGCCAGCAGGGGTAGCGGGAGCTACGAGCAGTACTTC.

V is TRBV6-4 and J is TRBJ1-1; 7 bases line up with TRBD1. The ends lost 5 bases at V and 5 bases at J; junction bases unmatched: 5. The CDR3 totals 13 residues. Germline CDR1 and CDR2: MRHNA and SNTAGT. The CDR3 nucleotides are TGTGCCAGCAGTTCCAAACAGGGGACTGAAGCTTTCTTT. Protein: CASSSKQGTEAFF.

This rearrangement joins TRBV7-9 to TRBJ2-7; 11 bases are shared with TRBD2. This CDR3 is 13 amino acids long. CDR1 is SEHNR and CDR2 is FQNEAQ in the germline V gene (reference sequence). The V gene end was trimmed by 5 bases and the J gene end by 7 bases; junction bases not matched to a gene: 4. CDR3 in amino acids: CASSLASGGEQYF. CDR3 DNA: TGTGCCAGCAGCCTCGCTAGCGGGGGGGAGCAGTACTTC.

This CDR3 is CASSFVGTSPYEQYF. The CDR3 DNA is TGTGCCAGCAGCTTTGTAGGGACTTCGCCCTACGAGCAGTACTTC. This chain connects TRBV5-6 to TRBJ2-7; tentative D call: TRBD2 (6 bases). V lost 2 bases and J 2 bases, leaving 14 bases between the germline ends. This CDR3 is 15 amino acids long. Germline V lookup: CDR1 SGHDT, CDR2 YYEEEE.

The chain carries TRBV30 and TRBJ1-2, with a possible D match to TRBD1 (5 bases). Trimming removed 2 bases from V and 8 bases from J, with 15 bases in between. The CDR3 runs 13 residues. In germline, CDR1 is GTSNPN, CDR2 SVGIG (reference sequence). CDR3 protein: CAWSISRGGGYTF. In DNA, the CDR3 is TGTGCCTGGAGTATAAGTAGGGGCGGCGGCTACACCTTC.

V and J are TRBV4-2 and TRBJ1-2; a weak D match, TRBD1 (5 bases). The CDR3 is 14 residues long. V was pared by 0 bases and J by 8 bases, with 13 bases between. CDR1 LGHNA and CDR2 YNFKEQ come from the germline V gene. CDR3 DNA sequence: TGTGCCAGCAGCCAAGATAGTCAGGGCGGGGGCTACACCTTC. It encodes CASSQDSQGGGYTF.

Only one count was recorded for this clone. This rearrangement joins TRBV4-2 to TRBJ2-1, with D possibly being TRBD2 (6 bases). Germline-derived CDR1 and CDR2 are LGHNA and YNFKEQ. This CDR3 region has 14 residues. V lost 3 bases and J lost 4, with 10 bases in between. DNA for the CDR3: TGTGCCAGCAGCCACCCGGGGGAGTACAATGAGCAGTTCTTC. Amino acid sequence: CASSHPGEYNEQFF.

There are a few counts of this clone. The V call is TRBV19, the J call TRBJ1-1, with D hard to call. CDR3 length: 14 residues. V was shortened by 6 bases and J by 4 bases, with 15 bases between the two germline ends. The germline gives CDR1 LNHDA, CDR2 SQIVND (reference sequence). The CDR3 DNA is TGTGCCAGTAGACATGGGCGCGGCGCCACTGAAGCTTTCTTT. Its protein product is CASRHGRGATEAFF.

The chain carries TRBV30 and TRBJ2-7; maybe TRBD1 (6 bases). There are 10 residues in the CDR3. V was cut by 8 bases and J by 2 bases, with 7 bases left in between. Germline V gives CDR1 GTSNPN, CDR2 SVGIG (reference sequence). The CDR3 reads CAQGTYEQYF. The CDR3 DNA follows: TGTGCCCAGGGGACCTACGAGCAGTACTTC.

The chain is built from TRBV7-2 and TRBJ1-2, with 9 bases matching TRBD1. V dropped 1 base and J dropped 8; count of bases not matched to a gene: 8. The CDR3 contains 15 residues. Germline values: CDR1 SGHTA, CDR2 FQGNSA. CDR3 amino acids: CASSLGPQGALGYTF. The CDR3 bases are TGTGCCAGCAGCTTAGGACCACAGGGGGCGCTGGGCTACACCTTC.

V usage is TRBV29-1 and J usage is TRBJ2-2, with 7 positions matching TRBD2. Germline CDR1 and CDR2: SQVTM and ANQGSEA. V lost 4 bases and J lost 0; bases outside the gene matches: 8. This CDR3 contains 16 residues. CDR3 protein: CSVGASGLSNTGELFF. The CDR3 bases are TGCAGCGTTGGGGCTAGCGGTCTTTCGAACACCGGGGAGCTGTTTTTT.

V and J are TRBV28 and TRBJ2-1, with no clear D. Germline values: CDR1 MDHEN, CDR2 SYDVKM. CDR3 length: 15 amino acids. The V gene lost 11 bases and the J gene lost 3 bases, with 20 bases spanning the gap. In DNA form, the CDR3 reads TGTGCCTCCCAGGAAGGGCTGGGATTCTACAATGAGCAGTTCTTC. Encoded protein: CASQEGLGFYNEQFF. Filled out from reference TRBV28 and TRBJ2-1, the complete variable domain reads DVKVTQSSRYLVKRTGEKVFLECVQDMDHENMFWYRQDPGLGLRLIYFSYDVKMKEKGDIPEGYSVSREKKERFSLILESASTNQTSMYLCASQEGLGFYNEQFFGPGTRLTVL.